The 8 T cell receptor beta chains below were found in one sample sequenced in a study of T cells after yellow fever vaccination. In TCRdb, the 5' RACE reads were re-called with MiXCR into one record per CDR3 protein. Among around 500,000 distinct CDR3 sequences, around a fifth were seen once, and the ten largest hold approximately 16%. Specimen: PBMCs, collected 21 days after the first yellow fever vaccination. The source of these receptors is a man between 18 and 29 years old who received the YFV17D yellow fever vaccine.

In regard to this clonotype: The junction and the germline gene differ at one end; a read error may be behind it. J is TRBJ1-2 and V is TRBV20-1; D is unclear. There are 11 residues in the CDR3. CDR1 DFQATT and CDR2 SNEGSKA come from the germline V gene (reference sequence). In DNA form, the CDR3 reads TGCAGTGCGAGAGAGGCTAGCGGCTACACCTTC. It codes for CSAREASGYTF.

The chain links TRBV29-1 to TRBJ2-7; TRBD1 matches at 9 bases. The ends lost 6 bases at V and 2 bases at J; junction bases unmatched: 8. The germline gives CDR1 SQVTM, CDR2 ANQGSEA. This CDR3 spans 14 amino acids. The CDR3 sequence is CSVGIGTGTYEQYF. CDR3 coding DNA: TGCAGCGTGGGAATTGGGACAGGGACCTACGAGCAGTACTTC.

This clonotype was counted many times. This sequence joins TRBV5-1 and TRBJ2-3; TRBD1 matches at 12 bases. The CDR3 runs to 17 residues. Trimming removed 0 bases from V and 6 bases from J; junction bases left unmatched: 8. Germline assignment: CDR1 SGHRS and CDR2 YFSETQ. The CDR3 region is CASSLAGGQGAADTQYF. DNA for the CDR3: TGCGCCAGCAGCTTGGCCGGGGGACAGGGGGCGGCGGATACGCAGTATTTT.

This clonotype was found a few times. The rearrangement uses TRBV4-2 and TRBJ2-7; 12 nucleotides agree with TRBD2. V was clipped by 1 base and J by 0 bases; unmatched bases: 1. The CDR3 is 16 amino acids. Germline V gives CDR1 LGHNA, CDR2 YNFKEQ. The CDR3 is CASSQVLAGGSYEQYV. CDR3 DNA sequence: TGTGCCAGCAGCCAAGTACTAGCGGGGGGCTCCTACGAGCAGTACGTC.

The table lists this clonotype with a few counts. CDR3 amino acids: CASSSFTQGSSYNEQFF. The CDR3, as DNA: TGTGCCAGCAGTTCGTTTACACAGGGAAGCTCCTACAATGAGCAGTTCTTC. This sequence joins TRBV12-3 or TRBV12-4 and TRBJ2-1; D may be TRBD1 (6 bases). The CDR3 loop spans 17 amino acids. Trimming removed 4 bases at V and 0 bases at J, with 16 bases between.

The chain has TRBV7-2 and TRBJ1-1, with D possibly matching TRBD1 (5 bases). This CDR3 is 13 amino acids long. From germline, CDR1 is SGHTA and CDR2 FQGNSA. The ends were cut back, 3 bases at V and 7 bases at J, with 12 bases in the middle. The CDR3 reads CASSFLSQGEAFF. The CDR3 DNA reads TGTGCCAGCAGCTTTTTAAGTCAGGGTGAAGCTTTCTTT.

This rearrangement joins TRBV20-1 to TRBJ1-2; no clear D. Germline V gene lookup returns CDR1 DFQATT and CDR2 SNEGSKA (reference sequence). V was trimmed by 3 bases and J by 2 bases, leaving 10 bases between them. This CDR3 has 13 amino acids. The CDR3 DNA is TGCAGTGCTAGGGGGTTGGACAACTATGGCTACACCTTC. Translation gives CSARGLDNYGYTF.

This clonotype was seen more than once but under ten times. This chain joins TRBV9 and TRBJ1-2, with no clear D. The V end lost 3 bases, the J end lost 8 bases, and 11 bases lay between the germline ends. Looked up from germline, CDR1 is SGDLS and CDR2 is YYNGEE. This CDR3 has 12 amino acids. The CDR3 DNA sequence: TGTGCCAGCAGCGCCCTCCCCAGCGGCTACACCTTC. Translation gives CASSALPSGYTF.